This T cell receptor beta chain was documented in a study of blood T cell repertoires in COVID-19. The method was immunoSEQ multiplex PCR; TCRdb's version includes in-frame clones alone and lacks a portion of them. The sample gives about 40,000 clones, approximately 90% of which show up once; about 15% is in the top ten. The germline gives CDR1 LGHDT, CDR2 YNNKEL (reference sequence). V trimming: 1 base; J trimming: 9 bases; junction bases outside the gene matches: 17. This CDR3 has 19 residues. Sequenced input: peripheral blood. The clonotype originates from a young woman in a cohort sampled during active COVID-19. The chain uses TRBV3-1 (or the pseudogene TRBV3-2) and TRBJ2-1; TRBD1 matches at 11 bases. DNA of the CDR3: TGTGCCAGCAGCCAAGTGAAAGCGTTCGGGACAGGGGGTTCTAGTGAGCAGTTCTTC. It translates to CASSQVKAFGTGGSSEQFF.